The entry below describes one TCR beta chain. As yet, its antigen is unknown. Each donor supplied more than 2 ml of blood. With the 5' RACE reads reprocessed, TCRdb shows one record per CDR3 protein and no DNA. The sample holds some 160,000 distinct CDR3 sequences. This sample is part of a study of monozygotic twins with inflammatory bowel disease. Study findings and constraints: Repertoire similarity matched across concordant and discordant twins, perhaps owing to limited power. Any single strong signal or clonotype tied to IBD lacked support.

This CDR3 has 13 residues. Germline V gene sequence: CDR1 SGHVS, CDR2 FNYEAQ. This sequence joins TRBV7-6 and TRBJ2-5; TCRdb calls TRBD1, which cannot be checked without DNA. The sample comprised blood. The sequence came from a human donor with ulcerative colitis or Crohn's disease, or a healthy co-twin of an affected twin (not recorded which). CDR3 amino acids: CASSSTRRETQYF.